This TCR beta chain was recovered during a study of blood T cell repertoires in COVID-19. Study context: The samples span acute and convalescent COVID-19 from the United States, Italy and Spain. T cells, B-cell-depleted T cells, or PBMCs supplied cDNA or gDNA.

Original processing notes: Estimation of nucleated cell counts relied on the amplification of reference gene primers. Profiling relied on immunoSEQ multiplex PCR, and the TCRdb table lists in-frame clones only, not all of them. That table is the source of V, J and clone size, and D and trimming were worked out from the DNA. The top ten hold under 2.5% of the sample, which has around 200,000 clones, more than 85% seen once. CDR1 SGHAT and CDR2 FQNNGV come from the germline V gene. This CDR3 is 16 amino acids long. Between the trimmed V and J ends, which lost 10 bases and 3 bases, there was a span of 22 bases.

Source material: peripheral blood. This TCR was recovered from a man in his forties with active or convalescent COVID-19. This sequence joins TRBV11-2 and TRBJ2-1; D might be TRBD1 (5 bases). DNA of the CDR3: TGTGCCACACAAACGATCCAGGGCTACTACTACAATGAGCAGTTCTTC. Translation: CATQTIQGYYYNEQFF.